This TCR beta chain was sequenced during a study of T cells in Graves' hyperthyroidism and ophthalmopathy. In the study overall: The authors collected peripheral blood at initial diagnosis, before any treatment.

TCR beta CDR3 regions were amplified from RNA transcripts. First-round RT-PCR with HTBI primers amplified the TCR CDR3 region. One entry per CDR3 protein results from TCRdb running MiXCR on the multiplex PCR reads. Of 300,000 to 450,000 distinct CDR3 sequences listed, over 15% are singletons. Many counts were recorded for this clonotype. The CDR3 is made up of 15 amino acids. CDR1 SGHRS and CDR2 YFSETQ come from the germline V gene. J lost 0 bases, V lost 4 bases, and 6 bases had no gene match. The rearrangement joins TRBV5-1 to TRBJ2-5; 7 bases agree with TRBD1. The receptor was isolated from a woman aged 40 to 50 with Graves' ophthalmopathy. The sequencing sample was made of blood. The CDR3 DNA reads as TGCGCCAGCAGCCTAGGGGACAGATACCAAGAGACCCAGTACTTC. Amino acids: CASSLGDRYQETQYF.